In this sample, the clone carrying this T cell receptor (beta chain) turned up a few times. What it binds is not known. This entry comes from a study of cytomegalovirus exposure and HLA in healthy donors. Study-level findings and limits: Some V segments could not be told apart, so they were left out, TRBV6-2 and TRBV6-3 among them. Later on, an analysis found that several of the most significant clusters appeared to be linked to common viral pathogens, which included parvovirus B19.

PCR primers comprised 60 Vbeta and 13 Jbeta primers. Sequenced by immunoSEQ multiplex PCR; TCRdb stores in-frame clones only, minus some. Among roughly 150,000 clones, approximately 78% were seen once, and the ten largest hold 7% to 9%. In germline, CDR1 is MGHRA, CDR2 YSYEKL. Deletions cut 1 base from V and 0 bases from J, with 7 bases between. This CDR3 has 14 amino acids. The sequence derives from a male donor in good health and CMV-seropositive. The chain carries TRBV4-1 and TRBJ2-7; D gene ambiguous. The sample was PBMCs. This CDR3 reads CASSQAESSYEQYF. The CDR3 DNA sequence: TGCGCCAGCAGCCAAGCTGAGAGCTCCTACGAGCAGTACTTC.